Listed below are T cell receptor beta chains from one sample, sequenced in a study of CD8 T cells in ankylosing spondylitis. MiXCR, applied by TCRdb to the 5' RACE reads, yields one record per CDR3 protein. The table shows roughly 100,000 distinct CDR3 sequences, with roughly 8.3% occurring only once. The sequenced sample was blood, either unsorted or a sorted T cell fraction (not recorded which). All receptors derive from a male donor with ankylosing spondylitis or in good health (not recorded which). The CDR3 runs from the conserved cysteine through the conserved F or W. D genes are given only for firm matches. The size field is filled for only some rows; it gives once, few, many or a size class.

CDR3 DNA	CDR3 protein	clone size	J gene	V gene	D gene
TGTGCCACTGGGACTAGCGGCACAGATACGCAGTATTTT	CATGTSGTDTQYF	many	TRBJ2-3	TRBV10-3	TRBD2
TGTGCCAGCAGTTCGCCCTCCGGGACAGGGATCTTC	CASSSPSGTGIF	few	TRBJ2-5	TRBV6-6	TRBD1
TGTGCCAGCAGTCCAGGGGGAGGGGATAGTGGCTACACCTTC	CASSPGGGDSGYTF	many	TRBJ1-2	TRBV12-3/TRBV12-4	TRBD1
TGCAGTGCCGGACTAGCGATATCAAACAATGAGCAGTTCTTC	CSAGLAISNNEQFF	many	TRBJ2-1	TRBV20-1	TRBD2
TGTGCCAGCAGCCCGGATGCCCTAGCGGCAAGGAAGGGGTACAATGAGCAGTTCTTC	CASSPDALAARKGYNEQFF	many	TRBJ2-1	TRBV7-8	TRBD2
TGCAGCGTTGAACGGCTGTTCCCCTACGAGCAGTACTTC	CSVERLFPYEQYF	many	TRBJ2-7	TRBV29-1	.
TGTGCCAGCAGCTTAGGGGGGATGGAGACCCAGTACTTC	CASSLGGMETQYF	.	TRBJ2-5	TRBV7-8	.
TGTGCCAGTACCGAGGGGACACCAAACCACTTC	CASTEGTPNHF	many	TRBJ1-2	TRBV2	.
TGTGCCACCAGTCTTGAGGGGTTCGGTGAAAAACTGTTTTTT	CATSLEGFGEKLFF	few	TRBJ1-4	TRBV15	.
TGTGCCAGCAGCTTAGCCGTCAATGAGCAGTTCTTC	CASSLAVNEQFF	many	TRBJ2-1	TRBV7-2	.
TGCAGCGTTTTAACAGGCAGCTCCTACGAGCAGTACTTC	CSVLTGSSYEQYF	many	TRBJ2-7	TRBV29-1	.
TGTGCCAGCAGTGAGAGACAGGGCCCCTACGAGCAGTACTTC	CASSERQGPYEQYF	many	TRBJ2-7	TRBV2	TRBD1
TGCGCCAGCAGCCCCCGGACAGGAAAAGAGACCCAGTACTTC	CASSPRTGKETQYF	few	TRBJ2-5	TRBV5-1	TRBD1
TGCAGTGCCCTGCCAGGGAGCTCTGGAAACACCATATATTTT	CSALPGSSGNTIYF	many	TRBJ1-3	TRBV20-1	.
TGTGCCAGCAGCCCTGGGATCCGCAGGGGGCGCAAAAATGAGCAGTTCTTC	CASSPGIRRGRKNEQFF	many	TRBJ2-1	TRBV12-3/TRBV12-4	TRBD1
TGTGCTAGTGGTTTGGTCTCTATCGGGGCTCGGGGGTATGGCTACACCTTC	CASGLVSIGARGYGYTF	many	TRBJ1-2	TRBV12-5	.
TGTGCCAGCAGCCAAGACCGGGGGAACGAGCAGTACTTC	CASSQDRGNEQYF	many	TRBJ2-7	TRBV14	.
TGCAGCGGAGAGGTATCTAGCGCTGGCGAGACCCAGTACTTC	CSGEVSSAGETQYF	many	TRBJ2-5	TRBV29-1	.
TGTGCCAGCAGCTCCGACAGGGGCATGGATACGCAGTATTTT	CASSSDRGMDTQYF	many	TRBJ2-3	TRBV7-2	TRBD1
TGCGCCAGCGCCAAAGCGGGAGTTTTTGAGCAGTTCTTC	CASAKAGVFEQFF	.	TRBJ2-1	TRBV5-1	TRBD2
TGTGCTAGTGCCCCTGGGGACAGCGGGCTCACAGATACGCAGTATTTT	CASAPGDSGLTDTQYF	many	TRBJ2-3	TRBV12-5	.
TGTGCCAGCAGCTTATTAGCGGGAGGACACGAGCAGTACTTC	CASSLLAGGHEQYF	many	TRBJ2-7	TRBV7-9	TRBD2
TGTGCCAGCAGCCATCTAGCGGGAGGGCACGAGCAGTACTTC	CASSHLAGGHEQYF	many	TRBJ2-7	TRBV7-2	TRBD2
TGTGCCAGCAGCTCCGGACAGGGCAACTATGGCTACACCTTC	CASSSGQGNYGYTF	many	TRBJ1-2	TRBV9	TRBD1
TGTGCCAGCAGCGGGTTGGACGGAAACACCATATATTTT	CASSGLDGNTIYF	many	TRBJ1-3	TRBV9	.
TGCGCCAGCAGCTTGGGGCAGATCATGAACACTGAAGCTTTCTTT	CASSLGQIMNTEAFF	many	TRBJ1-1	TRBV5-1	.
TGTGCCAGCAGTCCTGACAGACTCTATGGCTACACCTTC	CASSPDRLYGYTF	many	TRBJ1-2	TRBV7-2	.
TGTGCCAGCAGCAAGGACGGCTATGGCTACACCTTC	CASSKDGYGYTF	many	TRBJ1-2	TRBV11-3	.
TGTGCCAGCAGTTCTCTGGGGCTGACCGGGGAGCTGTTTTTT	CASSSLGLTGELFF	many	TRBJ2-2	TRBV12-3/TRBV12-4	.
TGTGCCAGCAAGACAGGCTCCATGAACACTGAAGCTTTCTTT	CASKTGSMNTEAFF	many	TRBJ1-1	TRBV2	.
TGTGCCTGGAGTCCCCCGGGACAGGAAGATGAAAAACTGTTTTTT	CAWSPPGQEDEKLFF	.	TRBJ1-4	TRBV30	TRBD1
TGTGCCAGCAGCTTGGGGCAGGGGGCCGTTGGTGAGCAGTTCTTC	CASSLGQGAVGEQFF	many	TRBJ2-1	TRBV7-2	TRBD1
TGCAGCGTTAGGGGAACCGGGGCCAACGTCCTGACTTTC	CSVRGTGANVLTF	many	TRBJ2-6	TRBV29-1	.
TGCGCCAGCAGCTTGGCTCGAGGCGGCTATGGCTACACCTTC	CASSLARGGYGYTF	many	TRBJ1-2	TRBV5-1	.
TGCAGCGTTGGGCATGGGAAGAAGTATTTT	CSVGHGKKYF	few	TRBJ2-3	TRBV29-1	.
TGCAGTGCTACACCGGGACACTCAATCTACACCGGGGAGCTGTTTTTT	CSATPGHSIYTGELFF	few	TRBJ2-2	TRBV20-1	.
TGTGCCAGCAGCTTGTACGTTGGGACAGTTAATGAAAAACTGTTTTTT	CASSLYVGTVNEKLFF	many	TRBJ1-4	TRBV5-6	TRBD1
TGTGCCAGCAGCTTCTCAGGGGGATCGGACAGGGCCCCATGGGTCAATCAGCCCCAGCATTTT	CASSFSGGSDRAPWVNQPQHF	many	TRBJ1-5	TRBV11-1	TRBD1
TGCAGTGCCACAGGAGGGGACTCTAGCTCCTATAATTCACCCCTCCACTTT	CSATGGDSSSYNSPLHF	many	TRBJ1-6	TRBV20-1	.
TGCGCCAGCAGCCTGGGGTTTCGAGAAAAACTGTTTTTT	CASSLGFREKLFF	many	TRBJ1-4	TRBV4-3	.
TGTGCCAGCAGCTTACATAGAGGACAGCCGGGTGTCAATAGCAATCAGCCCCAGCATTTT	CASSLHRGQPGVNSNQPQHF	few	TRBJ1-5	TRBV7-8	.
TGCAGCGTTAGGGGGACCTCCTACAATGAGCAGTTCTTC	CSVRGTSYNEQFF	many	TRBJ2-1	TRBV29-1	.
TGTGCCACCAGCATAGGGAGCAATCAGCCCCAGCATTTT	CATSIGSNQPQHF	many	TRBJ1-5	TRBV15	.
TGCGCCAGCAGGAAGGACAGGGAAGTTCAGCCCCAGCATTTT	CASRKDREVQPQHF	many	TRBJ1-5	TRBV10-2	TRBD1
TGTGCCAGCAGCTTAGTGACTAGCGGTAACAATGAGCAGTTCTTC	CASSLVTSGNNEQFF	many	TRBJ2-1	TRBV7-2	TRBD2
TGTGCCAGCAGTTGGGAGGGTTACGAGCAGTACTTC	CASSWEGYEQYF	many	TRBJ2-7	TRBV6-6	TRBD2
TGCGCCAGCAGCCAAGAGGAAAGTGAGGGCTACGAGCAGTACTTC	CASSQEESEGYEQYF	many	TRBJ2-7	TRBV4-3	.
TGTGCCAGCAGCCAACCATCCCGACAGGGGAGCTATGGCTACACCTTC	CASSQPSRQGSYGYTF	many	TRBJ1-2	TRBV3-1	TRBD1
TGCGCCAGCAGCCAAGACACTTACAGGCAGCCCCAGCATTTT	CASSQDTYRQPQHF	many	TRBJ1-5	TRBV4-3	.
TGTGCCAGCAGCTTATCCCGGACAGGGACCTACGAGCAGTACTTC	CASSLSRTGTYEQYF	many	TRBJ2-7	TRBV5-5	TRBD1
TGTGCCATCAGTGAGTCGAACCGGGGCTCTGGGGCCAACGTCCTGACTTTC	CAISESNRGSGANVLTF	many	TRBJ2-6	TRBV10-3	.
TGTGCCAGCAGTTTAGCGATGACTAGCGGGAACACCGGGGAGCTGTTTTTT	CASSLAMTSGNTGELFF	.	TRBJ2-2	TRBV12-3/TRBV12-4	TRBD2
TGTGCCAGCAGCTTAGAAAGGGCGGTCCCCGGGGAGCTGTTTTTT	CASSLERAVPGELFF	many	TRBJ2-2	TRBV11-2	.
TGTGCCAGCAGCCCGGACAGGGGGAAGCGGGATACGCAGTATTTT	CASSPDRGKRDTQYF	many	TRBJ2-3	TRBV7-6	TRBD1
TGTGCCAGCTCACCACCTCTGAACACTGAAGCTTTCTTT	CASSPPLNTEAFF	many	TRBJ1-1	TRBV18	.
TGTGCCAGCAGGTTGGGACAGGCGAGAAGAAACACCATATATTTT	CASRLGQARRNTIYF	many	TRBJ1-3	TRBV12-3/TRBV12-4	TRBD1
TGTGCCAGCAGTCAACGTAGCGGGAGGGTCTACGAGCAGTACTTC	CASSQRSGRVYEQYF	.	TRBJ2-7	TRBV6-2/TRBV6-3	TRBD2
TGTGCCAGCAGACGCAAACCGGGACAGGGAAATCAGCCCCAGCATTTT	CASRRKPGQGNQPQHF	many	TRBJ1-5	TRBV6-2/TRBV6-3	TRBD1